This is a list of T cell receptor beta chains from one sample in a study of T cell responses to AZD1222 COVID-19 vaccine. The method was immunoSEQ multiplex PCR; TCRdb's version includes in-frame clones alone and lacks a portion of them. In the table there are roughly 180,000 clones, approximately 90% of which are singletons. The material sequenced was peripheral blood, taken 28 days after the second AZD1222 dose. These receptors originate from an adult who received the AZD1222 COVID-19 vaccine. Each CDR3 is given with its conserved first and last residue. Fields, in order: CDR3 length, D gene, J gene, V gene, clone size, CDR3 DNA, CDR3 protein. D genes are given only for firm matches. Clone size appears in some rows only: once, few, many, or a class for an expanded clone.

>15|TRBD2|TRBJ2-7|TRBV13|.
TGTGCCAGCAGCCCAACGGGACTAGCGGGGGACGAGCAGTACTTC
CASSPTGLAGDEQYF
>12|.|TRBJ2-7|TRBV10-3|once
TGTGCCATCAGTGAATGGCAGAACGAGCAGTACTTC
CAISEWQNEQYF
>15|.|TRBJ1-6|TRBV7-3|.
TGTGCCAGCAGCTTAACGGTGGGGGGGACTTCACCCCTCCACTTT
CASSLTVGGTSPLHF
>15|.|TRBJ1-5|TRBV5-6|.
TGTGCCAGCAGAAAAGGAAGGGGACGGGGCCAGCCCCAGCATTTT
CASRKGRGRGQPQHF
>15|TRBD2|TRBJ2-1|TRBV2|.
TGTGCCAGCAGTGGTTCTTTACCTAGCGGTAATGAGCAGTTCTTC
CASSGSLPSGNEQFF
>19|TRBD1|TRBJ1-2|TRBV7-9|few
TGTGCCAGCAGCCCCACCCCCTGGAGGACAGGCTCTATAGAATTGGGCTACACCTTC
CASSPTPWRTGSIELGYTF
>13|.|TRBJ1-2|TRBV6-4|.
TGTGCCAGCAGGGGGGGACCGGGACGTGGCTACACCTTC
CASRGGPGRGYTF
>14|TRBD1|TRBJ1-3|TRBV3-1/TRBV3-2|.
TGTGCCAGCAGCTACGGGACAGCAGGAAACACCATATATTTT
CASSYGTAGNTIYF
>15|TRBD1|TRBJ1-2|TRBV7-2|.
TGTGCCAGCAGCTTAGCGCCGACAGGGGGCTATGGCTACACCTTC
CASSLAPTGGYGYTF
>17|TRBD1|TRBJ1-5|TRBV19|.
TGTGCCAGTAGTATGAGGAGGGGGACAGGGGCTAATCCGCCCCAGCATTTT
CASSMRRGTGANPPQHF
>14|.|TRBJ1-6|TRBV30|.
TGTGCCTGGACACTGGGGACCGGGAATTCACCCCTCCACTTT
CAWTLGTGNSPLHF
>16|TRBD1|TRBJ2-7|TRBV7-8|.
TGTGCCAGCAGCTTAGCAGGGACAGGGGATGACTACGAGCAGTACTTC
CASSLAGTGDDYEQYF
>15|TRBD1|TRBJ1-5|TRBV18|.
TGTGCCAGCTCACCGGGGACAGGGGTAGGTCAGCCCCAGCATTTT
CASSPGTGVGQPQHF
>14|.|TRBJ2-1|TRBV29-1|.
TGCAGCGTTAGCCCGCAGGGACGGGGGAATGAGCAGTTCTTC
CSVSPQGRGNEQFF
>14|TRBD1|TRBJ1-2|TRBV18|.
TGTGCCAGCTCATGGACAGGATCTAACTATGGCTACACCTTC
CASSWTGSNYGYTF
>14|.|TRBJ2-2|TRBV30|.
TGTGCCTGGAGTGAGGGAATTGGCACCGGGGAGCTGTTTTTT
CAWSEGIGTGELFF
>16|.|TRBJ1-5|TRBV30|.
TGTGCCTGGACTCTTAAAAGGGGGGCGTCGGGTCAGCCCCAGCATTTT
CAWTLKRGASGQPQHF
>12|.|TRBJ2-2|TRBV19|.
TGTGCCAGTATAGGCCTCACCGGGGAGCTGTTTTTT
CASIGLTGELFF
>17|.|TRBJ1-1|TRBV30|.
TGTGCCTGGATAAAGAAGCCACATCGGGGACGGGACACTGAAGCTTTCTTT
CAWIKKPHRGRDTEAFF
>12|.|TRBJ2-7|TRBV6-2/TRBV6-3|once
TGTGCCAGCAGTAACCACTACTACGAGCAGTACTTC
CASSNHYYEQYF
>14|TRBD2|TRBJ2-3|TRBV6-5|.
TGTGCCAGCAACCCGGGACTAGCGGGAGATACGCAGTATTTT
CASNPGLAGDTQYF
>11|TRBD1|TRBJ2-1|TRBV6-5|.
TGTGCCAGCAAGGGGGCTTATGAGCAGTTCTTC
CASKGAYEQFF
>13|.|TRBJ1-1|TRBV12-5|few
TGTGCTAGTGAGGGGAGCCCAAGGGGGGAAGCTTTCTTT
CASEGSPRGEAFF
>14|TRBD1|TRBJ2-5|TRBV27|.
TGTGCCAGCAGCTCACAGGGGGCCAGGGAGACCCAGTACTTC
CASSSQGARETQYF
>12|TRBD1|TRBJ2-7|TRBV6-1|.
TGTGCCAGCAGTGAATTCGGACAGGGCCAATACTTC
CASSEFGQGQYF
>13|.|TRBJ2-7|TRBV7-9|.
TGTGCCAGCAGCGATCGACAGGCCTACGAGCAGTACTTC
CASSDRQAYEQYF
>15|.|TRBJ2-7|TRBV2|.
TGTGCCAGCAGTGATGACCCGGTGGGAGGCTACGAGCAGTACTTC
CASSDDPVGGYEQYF
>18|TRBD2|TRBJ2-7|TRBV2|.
TGTGCCAGCAGGGTTAGGGTTTCTAGCGGGACCCCATCCTACGAGCAGTACTTC
CASRVRVSSGTPSYEQYF
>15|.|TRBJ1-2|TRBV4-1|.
TGCGCCAGCAGCTTGGATCCGCAGGGACTCTATGGCTACACCTTC
CASSLDPQGLYGYTF
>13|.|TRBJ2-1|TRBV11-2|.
TGTGCCAGCAGCTCATTGCAACTCAATGAGCAGTTCTTC
CASSSLQLNEQFF
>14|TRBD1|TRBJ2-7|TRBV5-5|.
TGTGCCAGCAGCTTGGCTCAGGGGGCCTACGAGCAGTACTTC
CASSLAQGAYEQYF
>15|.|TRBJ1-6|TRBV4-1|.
TGCGCCAGCAGCCAAGTGGACACCTCAAATTCACCCCTCCACTTT
CASSQVDTSNSPLHF
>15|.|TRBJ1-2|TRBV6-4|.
TGTGCCAGCAGACCCGAGAGGGGAGGGGGCTATGGCTACACCTTC
CASRPERGGGYGYTF
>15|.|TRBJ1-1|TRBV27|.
TGTGCCAGCAGTTTAGACAGGTCCATGAACACTGAAGCTTTCTTT
CASSLDRSMNTEAFF
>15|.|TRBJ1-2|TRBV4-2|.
TGTGCCAGCAGCCTAGGACAGAATGCTAACTATGGCTACACCTTC
CASSLGQNANYGYTF
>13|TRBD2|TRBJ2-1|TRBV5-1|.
TGCGCCAGCAGCTTGAATCGCGGGAGTGAGCAGTTCTTC
CASSLNRGSEQFF
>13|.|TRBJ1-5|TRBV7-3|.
TGTGCCAGCAGCTTGGACCTCAATCAGCCCCAGCATTTT
CASSLDLNQPQHF
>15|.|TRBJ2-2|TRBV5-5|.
TGTGCCAGCAGGCCATCACCACTGAACACCGGGGAGCTGTTTTTT
CASRPSPLNTGELFF
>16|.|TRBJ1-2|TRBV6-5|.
TGTGCCAGCAGTTACTCCGATTCTCAGGGGTTCTATGGCTACACCTTC
CASSYSDSQGFYGYTF
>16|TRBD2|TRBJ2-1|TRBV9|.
TGTGCCAGCAGCGCTGGGACTACTGACCTCTACAATGAGCAGTTCTTC
CASSAGTTDLYNEQFF
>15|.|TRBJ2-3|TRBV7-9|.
TGTGCCAGCAGCTTAGTGTCCGGGCCCACAGATACGCAGTATTTT
CASSLVSGPTDTQYF
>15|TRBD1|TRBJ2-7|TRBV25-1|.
TGTGCCAGCAGAGCCGCCGGGACAGGTTCTTACGAGCAGTACTTC
CASRAAGTGSYEQYF
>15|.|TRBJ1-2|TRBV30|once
TGTGCCTGGAGGCACCAGGGGCAGGGCTTCTATGGCTACACCTTC
CAWRHQGQGFYGYTF